The rows below give T cell receptor beta chains drawn from one sample of a study of OX40 agonist ivuxolimab in advanced cancers. Clones were sequenced by immunoSEQ multiplex PCR, and TCRdb holds only the in-frame ones, with some missing. In the table there are some 10,000 clones, around 74% of which are singletons. The sequences come from CD4+ or CD8+ T cells sorted from blood, collected in a trial of the OX40 agonist ivuxolimab. The receptors originated from an adult with an advanced solid tumor such as melanoma, head and neck, liver or kidney cancer. CDR3s include the opening cysteine and the closing phenylalanine or tryptophan. D genes are given only for firm matches. Some rows have no size entry. The others give once, few or many, or a class for an expanded clone.

j_gene: TRBJ2-1
d_gene: TRBD2
v_gene: TRBV7-8
abundance: NA
CDR3nt: TGTGCCAGCAGCTTAGAGTCTAGCGGGAGCTATGAGCAGTTCTTC
CDR3aa: CASSLESSGSYEQFF

j_gene: TRBJ1-5
d_gene: NA
v_gene: TRBV2
abundance: NA
CDR3nt: TGTGCCAGCAGTGAAGGGTGGCGAGATGGCAATCAGCCCCAGCATTTT
CDR3aa: CASSEGWRDGNQPQHF

j_gene: TRBJ1-2
d_gene: TRBD1
v_gene: TRBV30
abundance: NA
CDR3nt: TGTGCCTGGGGAACCGGGACAGGGGTGTTCTATGGCTACACCTTC
CDR3aa: CAWGTGTGVFYGYTF

j_gene: TRBJ2-3
d_gene: NA
v_gene: TRBV7-9
abundance: NA
CDR3nt: TGTGCCAGCACCGAAGACAATACGCAGTATTTT
CDR3aa: CASTEDNTQYF

j_gene: TRBJ2-3
d_gene: TRBD2
v_gene: TRBV7-3
abundance: NA
CDR3nt: TGTGCCAGCAGCTTGGGACTAGCGGGGACCACAGATACGCAGTATTTT
CDR3aa: CASSLGLAGTTDTQYF

j_gene: TRBJ2-3
d_gene: NA
v_gene: TRBV7-4
abundance: NA
CDR3nt: TGTGCCAGCAGCTTAGCGGGAACTACAGATACGCAGTATTTT
CDR3aa: CASSLAGTTDTQYF

j_gene: TRBJ2-3
d_gene: TRBD2
v_gene: TRBV15
abundance: NA
CDR3nt: TGTGCCACCAGCATGGGGGGTCTAGCGGCAGATACGCAGTATTTT
CDR3aa: CATSMGGLAADTQYF

j_gene: TRBJ1-1
d_gene: NA
v_gene: TRBV6-5
abundance: NA
CDR3nt: TGTGCCAGCAGTTACTCGGGGGACCGTGAAGCTTTCTTT
CDR3aa: CASSYSGDREAFF

j_gene: TRBJ2-7
d_gene: NA
v_gene: TRBV18
abundance: hyperexpanded
CDR3nt: TGTGCCAGCTCACCACCGTTCACCTACGAGCAGTACTTC
CDR3aa: CASSPPFTYEQYF

j_gene: TRBJ1-3
d_gene: NA
v_gene: TRBV28
abundance: NA
CDR3nt: TGTGCCAGCAGTTTAACGGGGACTGGAAACACCATATATTTT
CDR3aa: CASSLTGTGNTIYF

j_gene: TRBJ2-1
d_gene: NA
v_gene: TRBV13
abundance: NA
CDR3nt: TGTGCCAGCAGCCGGGGGACCACCTACAATGAGCAGTTCTTC
CDR3aa: CASSRGTTYNEQFF

j_gene: TRBJ2-5
d_gene: TRBD1
v_gene: TRBV5-6
abundance: once
CDR3nt: TGTGCCAGCAGCACGACAGGGGGCAGGGAGACCCAGTACTTC
CDR3aa: CASSTTGGRETQYF

j_gene: TRBJ2-1
d_gene: TRBD1
v_gene: TRBV27
abundance: once
CDR3nt: TGTGCCAGCAGTCCCGGACAGGGTCACAATGAGCAGTTCTTC
CDR3aa: CASSPGQGHNEQFF

j_gene: TRBJ1-1
d_gene: NA
v_gene: TRBV11-2
abundance: once
CDR3nt: TGTGCCAGCAGCTTAGCGAAGACAGCGCCTCTCTTTTTGAACACTGAAGCTTTCTTT
CDR3aa: CASSLAKTAPLFLNTEAFF

j_gene: TRBJ1-1
d_gene: NA
v_gene: TRBV4-2
abundance: NA
CDR3nt: TGTGCCAGCAGCCAAGGCACAGTGAACACTGAAGCTTTCTTT
CDR3aa: CASSQGTVNTEAFF

j_gene: TRBJ1-2
d_gene: NA
v_gene: TRBV5-1
abundance: NA
CDR3nt: TGCGCCAGCAGCCGCGGCGGAGAGGTCCGGGGCTACACCTTC
CDR3aa: CASSRGGEVRGYTF

j_gene: TRBJ2-5
d_gene: TRBD2
v_gene: TRBV7-9
abundance: NA
CDR3nt: TGTGCCAGCAGCTTAGACAGCGGGAGTCGGCAAGAGACCCAGTACTTC
CDR3aa: CASSLDSGSRQETQYF

j_gene: TRBJ1-1
d_gene: NA
v_gene: TRBV11-3
abundance: NA
CDR3nt: TGTGCCAGCAGCTTAAGGGGCATGAACACTGAAGCTTTCTTT
CDR3aa: CASSLRGMNTEAFF

j_gene: TRBJ2-1
d_gene: NA
v_gene: TRBV29-1
abundance: NA
CDR3nt: TGCAGCGTGCCCGGGGTGGGCAACTACAATGAGCAGTTCTTC
CDR3aa: CSVPGVGNYNEQFF

j_gene: TRBJ2-7
d_gene: NA
v_gene: TRBV7-9
abundance: medium-sized
CDR3nt: TGTGCCAGCAGCGGAACACTGGGACGGGTTCTCTACGAGCAGTACTTC
CDR3aa: CASSGTLGRVLYEQYF

j_gene: TRBJ1-2
d_gene: NA
v_gene: TRBV4-3
abundance: NA
CDR3nt: TGCGCCAGCAGCTCAGCGTCTAACTATGGCTACACCTTC
CDR3aa: CASSSASNYGYTF

j_gene: TRBJ2-5
d_gene: NA
v_gene: TRBV6-1
abundance: once
CDR3nt: TGTGCCAGCAGTTACGAAGAAACCCAGTACTTC
CDR3aa: CASSYEETQYF

j_gene: TRBJ2-7
d_gene: NA
v_gene: TRBV7-9
abundance: NA
CDR3nt: TGTGCCAGCAGTCAAGACCGTTACGAGCAGTACTTC
CDR3aa: CASSQDRYEQYF

j_gene: TRBJ2-2
d_gene: NA
v_gene: TRBV7-9
abundance: NA
CDR3nt: TGTGCCAGCAGCTTAGCGGGCAGAGACGGGGAGCTGTTTTTT
CDR3aa: CASSLAGRDGELFF

j_gene: TRBJ2-1
d_gene: NA
v_gene: TRBV25-1
abundance: NA
CDR3nt: TGTGCCAGCAGTGAATCCGGGCTGCGGGGCTCCTACAATGAGCAGTTCTTC
CDR3aa: CASSESGLRGSYNEQFF

j_gene: TRBJ2-3
d_gene: TRBD2
v_gene: TRBV28
abundance: NA
CDR3nt: TGTGCCAGCAGTCGGACCGAGCGGGGGGGTACGCAGTATTTT
CDR3aa: CASSRTERGGTQYF

j_gene: TRBJ2-7
d_gene: TRBD1
v_gene: TRBV11-3
abundance: NA
CDR3nt: TGTGCCAGCAGCCCCGGGACAGGGGACGAGCAGTACTTC
CDR3aa: CASSPGTGDEQYF

j_gene: TRBJ1-1
d_gene: NA
v_gene: TRBV4-3
abundance: NA
CDR3nt: TGCGCCAGCAGCCAAGGGCCCAGGAGTTTATTCACTGAAGCTTTCTTT
CDR3aa: CASSQGPRSLFTEAFF

j_gene: TRBJ2-3
d_gene: TRBD2
v_gene: TRBV7-2
abundance: NA
CDR3nt: TGTGCCAGCAGCTTACCCCGAGCGGGGGCCCCCACAGATACGCAGTATTTT
CDR3aa: CASSLPRAGAPTDTQYF

j_gene: TRBJ1-6
d_gene: NA
v_gene: TRBV14
abundance: NA
CDR3nt: TGTGCCAGCAATGCCCAGTCTGCATTTGGGTCACCCCTCCACTTT
CDR3aa: CASNAQSAFGSPLHF

j_gene: TRBJ2-1
d_gene: TRBD2
v_gene: TRBV9
abundance: once
CDR3nt: TGTGCCAGCAGCGTGGGACTAGCGACCAACAATGAGCAGTTCTTC
CDR3aa: CASSVGLATNNEQFF